One sample yielded the 17 T cell receptor beta chains listed below, sequenced in a study of chemoradiotherapy in HPV16-positive cancers. The method was immunoSEQ multiplex PCR; TCRdb's version includes in-frame clones alone and lacks a portion of them. The sample lists about 12,000 clones; 63% were seen once. Specimen collection occurred from a patient who underwent chemoradiotherapy. The receptors were sampled from a human donor with HPV-associated anogenital cancer.

V usage is TRBV9 and J usage is TRBJ2-7; D possibly uses TRBD1 or TRBD2 (5 bases each). The germline CDR1 and CDR2 sequences are SGDLS and YYNGEE. V lost 0 bases and J 6 bases, leaving 13 bases between the germline ends. The CDR3 covers 14 residues. For the CDR3, the DNA is TGTGCCAGCAGCGTAGATCCAGGGACGGGCGAGCAGTACTTC. Amino acid sequence: CASSVDPGTGEQYF.

This clone was found a few times. This rearrangement joins TRBV6-6 to TRBJ1-2; possibly TRBD1 for D (5 bases). Germline V gene sequence: CDR1 MNHNY, CDR2 SVGAGI (reference sequence). The CDR3 covers 13 residues. V was shortened by 0 bases and J by 7 bases, with 9 bases between the two germline ends. CDR3 nucleotide sequence: TGTGCCAGCAGTTACTCGGCTGGGGGTGGCTACACCTTC. This encodes CASSYSAGGGYTF.

The V call is TRBV6-5, the J call TRBJ1-2; a possible D gene is TRBD1 (6 bases). The V and J ends lost 5 bases and 4 bases respectively, with 14 bases between them. This CDR3 spans 14 amino acids. Germline lookup yields CDR1 MNHEY and CDR2 SVGAGI. CDR3 protein: CASSNREGGYGYTF. The DNA for the CDR3 is TGTGCCAGCAGTAACAGGGAGGGTGGCTATGGCTACACCTTC.

This chain connects TRBV2 to TRBJ2-7, with TRBD1 matching 9 bases. In germline, CDR1 is SNHLY, CDR2 FYNNEI. This CDR3 spans 15 amino acids. V shed 6 bases and J 3 bases; nucleotides not matched to a gene: 9. CDR3 DNA sequence: TGTGCCAGCAGGCTCCGGGACAGGGCGATCTACGAGCAGTACTTC. Encoded protein: CASRLRDRAIYEQYF.

The chain's CDR3 is CASSDSGGAADTQYF. Here the CDR3 DNA reads TGTGCCAGCAGTGACAGCGGGGGGGCCGCAGATACGCAGTATTTT. The J gene is TRBJ2-3, the V gene TRBV6-4, with 10 bases that match TRBD2. Per the germline V gene, CDR1 is MRHNA and CDR2 is SNTAGT. CDR3 length: 15 amino acids. J lost 4 bases, V lost 2 bases, and 3 bases had no gene match.

The gene calls are TRBV20-1 and TRBJ1-2; D is unresolved. Germline assignment: CDR1 DFQATT and CDR2 SNEGSKA (reference sequence). The CDR3 is 11 residues long. Trimming stripped 3 bases from V and 6 bases from J, with 8 bases between. DNA of the CDR3: TGCAGTGCTAGCCAATTTAATGGCTACACCTTC. Its protein is CSASQFNGYTF.

This chain uses TRBV9 with TRBJ2-1; D is unresolved. Germline V gene sequence: CDR1 SGDLS, CDR2 YYNGEE. The CDR3 loop spans 13 amino acids. Trimming shortened V by 3 bases and J by 4 bases, and 8 bases separated the two germline ends. The CDR3 region is CASSEAGYNEQFF. CDR3 DNA: TGTGCCAGCAGCGAAGCCGGGTACAATGAGCAGTTCTTC.

The chain is built from TRBV6-4 and TRBJ2-1; D not certain. Trimming removed 5 bases from V and 0 bases from J, with 8 bases in between. The CDR3 is made up of 14 amino acids. Germline V CDR1 and CDR2: MRHNA, SNTAGT. CDR3 coding DNA: TGTGCCAGCAGTCCTGTGCCCTCCTACAATGAGCAGTTCTTC. Translation gives CASSPVPSYNEQFF.

The chain is built from TRBV11-1 and TRBJ2-1; D gene ambiguous. CDR3 size: 16 residues. From germline, CDR1 is SGHAT and CDR2 FQDESV (reference sequence). Trimming stripped 1 base from V and 6 bases from J, with 16 bases between. Written as DNA, the CDR3 is TGTGCCAGCAGCTTAGGAGTGGCAGGCGAAAGCAATGAGCAGTTCTTC. Protein product: CASSLGVAGESNEQFF.

This clone has a handful of counts. The genes are TRBV5-4 and TRBJ2-7, with TRBD1 identical over 8 bases. The germline V gene encodes CDR1 SGHNT and CDR2 YYREEE (reference sequence). Germline trimming cut 4 bases from V and 5 bases from J; bases unmatched to any gene: 11. The CDR3 length is 15 residues. CDR3 sequence: CASSPLGTGGDEQYF. The CDR3 nucleotides are TGTGCCAGCAGCCCCTTAGGGACAGGAGGTGACGAGCAGTACTTC.

The rearrangement joins TRBV11-2 to TRBJ2-7; 9 bases fit TRBD2. The germline gives CDR1 SGHAT, CDR2 FQNNGV. This CDR3 region has 15 residues. Losses at the gene ends were 5 bases for V and 5 bases for J; bases not matched to a gene: 10. CDR3: CASSPPGLAGNEQYF. The CDR3 DNA reads TGTGCCAGCAGCCCACCGGGACTAGCAGGGAACGAGCAGTACTTC.

The CDR3 here is CASSVLSTQSGSPLHF. The CDR3 bases are TGTGCCAGCAGCGTATTGTCTACCCAAAGCGGTTCACCCCTCCACTTT. The V gene is TRBV9, the J gene TRBJ1-6; D call uncertain. CDR1 SGDLS and CDR2 YYNGEE come from the germline V gene. V was pared by 1 base and J by 9 bases, with 17 bases between. The CDR3 runs to 16 residues.

This clone turned up a few times. The gene calls are TRBV2 and TRBJ2-7, with TRBD1 matching over 8 bases. Looked up from germline, CDR1 is SNHLY and CDR2 is FYNNEI. V lost 4 bases, J lost 1 base, and 3 bases stayed unmatched. CDR3 length equals 14 residues. CDR3 DNA sequence: TGTGCCAGCAGTGGTGGGACAGGTTCCTACGAGCAGTACTTC. Residues: CASSGGTGSYEQYF.

The chain couples TRBV28 to TRBJ1-1, with TRBD1 as a possible D gene (5 bases). The germline V and J ends were trimmed by 5 bases and 8 bases, with 9 bases remaining between them. This CDR3 contains 11 residues. Germline V gene data show CDR1 as MDHEN and CDR2 as SYDVKM. The CDR3 DNA reads as TGTGCCAGCAGTCGCGACAGAGAAGCTTTCTTT. Translating it yields CASSRDREAFF.

The genes are TRBV18 and TRBJ1-5; perhaps TRBD1 as D (5 bases). Trimming cost V 6 bases and J 6 bases, with 15 bases left between them. Germline V gives CDR1 KGHSH, CDR2 LQKENI. The CDR3 totals 14 residues. The chain's CDR3 is CASSPAAGGQPQHF. DNA of the CDR3: TGTGCCAGCTCCCCAGCCGCCGGGGGTCAGCCCCAGCATTTT.

J is TRBJ2-1 and V is TRBV25-1; 7 positions agree with TRBD2. CDR1 is MGHDK, CDR2 SYGVNS, per germline. The junction had 8 bases not matched to a gene; V was cut back by 3 bases and J by 0 bases. The CDR3 runs 17 residues. The CDR3 sequence is CASSDAVAGPSYNEQFF. Here the CDR3 DNA reads TGTGCCAGCAGTGACGCGGTAGCGGGCCCCTCCTACAATGAGCAGTTCTTC.

The chain joins TRBV5-4 to TRBJ2-2; D gene uncertain. Trimming removed 1 base from V and 0 bases from J, with 19 bases in between. The CDR3 runs to 19 residues. CDR1 and CDR2 (germline): SGHNT, YYREEE (reference sequence). The CDR3 reads CASSLLRQAQASNTGELFF. DNA of the CDR3: TGTGCCAGCAGCTTGTTGAGGCAGGCCCAAGCGTCGAACACCGGGGAGCTGTTTTTT.